The clone carrying this TCR beta chain has a count of ten or more. This entry belongs to a study of regulatory T cells in long-lasting Graves disease. Turning to the study itself: The definition of persistent Graves' disease was over 5 years of antithyroid drugs with positive TSH receptor antibodies.

Libraries of TCR beta came from iRepertoire HTBI primers plus Arm-PCR of CDR3 regions. TCRdb passed the multiplex PCR reads through MiXCR, listing each CDR3 protein once. The sample shows about 400,000 distinct CDR3 sequences, more than 20% of them seen only once. Time point of the sample: persistent/refractory GD, antithyroid drugs over 5 years with positive TRAb. RNA isolated from PBMCs was used to make the TCR library. Patients with Graves' disease were diagnosed by American Thyroid Association guidelines. V lost 5 bases and J lost 5; bases outside the gene matches: 4. This CDR3 has 14 amino acids.

This TCR derives from a female donor with Graves disease. The chain joins TRBV12-3 or TRBV12-4 to TRBJ1-5; 9 bases agree with TRBD1. The sample was peripheral blood mononuclear cells (PBMCs), taken when the disease was refractory, from a patient treated with antithyroid drugs. The CDR3 here is CASSMGQGYQPQHF. CDR3 DNA sequence: TGTGCCAGCAGTATGGGACAGGGATATCAGCCCCAGCATTTT.